One and the same sample provided the 30 T cell receptor beta chains below, sequenced in a study of radiotherapy plus CTLA-4 blockade in lung cancer. Sequencing was performed with immunoSEQ multiplex PCR; in TCRdb, only in-frame clones are kept and a portion is missing. The repertoire has 50,000 to 65,000 clones, over 65% of them found once; the top ten carry around 4%. Sequencing used peripheral blood, obtained from a patient treated with radiotherapy plus ipilimumab. Source of these receptors: a human donor with non-small cell lung cancer who had a partial response to radiotherapy plus ipilimumab.

The chain joins TRBV6-1 to TRBJ2-7; D ambiguous. The CDR3 runs to 12 residues. Germline V gene sequence: CDR1 MNHNS, CDR2 SASEGT. Trimming stripped 6 bases from V and 0 bases from J, with 6 bases between. CDR3 DNA sequence: TGTGCCAGCAGGCAGGACTCCTACGAGCAGTACTTC. Translating it yields CASRQDSYEQYF.

This clone was counted between two and nine times. This chain uses TRBV4-1 with TRBJ2-2; D is perhaps TRBD2 (6 bases). V was cut by 10 bases and J by 1 base, with 16 bases left in between. This CDR3 is 15 amino acids long. Germline lookup yields CDR1 MGHRA and CDR2 YSYEKL. The CDR3 region is CATGGVTQNTGELFF. As DNA, the CDR3 is TGCGCCACCGGAGGGGTGACCCAGAACACCGGGGAGCTGTTTTTT.

The J gene is TRBJ2-1, the V gene TRBV9, with 9 bases matching TRBD2. The CDR3 extends over 15 amino acids. CDR1 and CDR2 from the germline V gene are SGDLS and YYNGEE. The J segment lost 7 bases and the V segment lost 2 bases, leaving 7 bases of the junction unmatched. The CDR3 protein is CASSVGGGAGNEQFF. The CDR3 DNA follows: TGTGCCAGCAGCGTTGGCGGGGGGGCGGGAAATGAGCAGTTCTTC.

This chain uses TRBV9 with TRBJ2-2, with 10 nucleotides matching TRBD2. The CDR3 runs 17 residues. After removal of 0 bases from V and 6 bases from J, the junction contained 8 bases not matched to a gene. Germline CDR1 and CDR2: SGDLS and YYNGEE. The CDR3 nucleotides are TGTGCCAGCAGCGTAGTACTCCCTAGCGGGGGATCCGGGGAGCTGTTTTTT. Translation gives CASSVVLPSGGSGELFF.

The CDR3 sequence is CASQPGQGLRQPQHF. The CDR3 nucleotides are TGTGCCAGTCAACCTGGACAGGGCTTGAGACAGCCCCAGCATTTT. The genes are TRBV19 and TRBJ1-5; TRBD1 matches 8 bases. The CDR3 loop spans 15 amino acids. CDR1 is LNHDA and CDR2 is SQIVND in the germline V gene (reference sequence). V lost 8 bases to trimming and J lost 7 bases; unmatched junction nucleotides: 13.

This chain uses TRBV27 with TRBJ1-6, with a tentative D call TRBD1 (5 bases). V lost 6 bases and J 5 bases, leaving 11 bases between the germline ends. Germline-derived CDR1 and CDR2 are MNHEY and SMNVEV (reference sequence). The CDR3 is made up of 14 amino acids. This CDR3 is CASRRQLDNSPLHF. CDR3 nucleotides: TGTGCCAGCAGACGACAGCTTGATAATTCACCCCTCCACTTT.

This clone was recorded a few times. This chain links TRBV4-2 with TRBJ1-1; TRBD1 is a possible D gene (5 bases). The CDR3 contains 16 residues. Trimming cost V 0 bases and J 2 bases, with 13 bases left between them. CDR1 LGHNA and CDR2 YNFKEQ come from the germline V gene. CDR3 bases: TGTGCCAGCAGCCAAGATCTGACAGCGCAAAACACTGAAGCTTTCTTT. Encoded protein: CASSQDLTAQNTEAFF.

This chain connects TRBV28 to TRBJ2-5; 7 bases are shared with TRBD1. CDR1 and CDR2 from the germline V gene are MDHEN and SYDVKM. The length of the CDR3 is 15 residues. Germline trimming cut 7 bases from V and 2 bases from J; bases unmatched to any gene: 10. The CDR3 loop is CASNGGGQAQETQYF. The CDR3 DNA is TGTGCCAGCAATGGAGGCGGACAGGCTCAAGAGACCCAGTACTTC.

This clone came up a few times. The chain recombines TRBV12-5 with TRBJ2-1; 7 bases fit TRBD1. Losses at the gene ends were 1 base for V and 5 bases for J; bases not matched to a gene: 8. Germline CDR1 reads LGHNT; CDR2 reads FRNRAP. The CDR3 totals 16 residues. The CDR3 loop reads CASGLGSGGINNEQFF. As DNA, the CDR3 is TGTGCTAGTGGTTTGGGCTCAGGGGGAATCAACAATGAGCAGTTCTTC.

V usage is TRBV7-9 and J usage is TRBJ1-4, with TRBD1 matching 8 bases. CDR1 and CDR2 (germline): SEHNR, FQNEAQ (reference sequence). J lost 7 bases, V lost 5 bases, and 12 bases had no gene match. CDR3 length: 16 residues. The CDR3 DNA is TGTGCCAGCAGCCCCGGACAGGGCCTTTTGGGTGAAAAACTGTTTTTT. This sequence encodes CASSPGQGLLGEKLFF.

The chain is built from TRBV2 and TRBJ1-5; 9 bases are shared with TRBD1. CDR1 is SNHLY and CDR2 is FYNNEI in the germline V gene. This CDR3 region has 15 residues. Trimming cost V 4 bases and J 6 bases; bases outside gene matches: 7. In DNA, the CDR3 is TGTGCCAGCAGTGTGTACAGGGGGCAGTTTCAGCCCCAGCATTTT. It codes for CASSVYRGQFQPQHF.

The V gene is TRBV7-9, the J gene TRBJ2-5; 9 nucleotides agree with TRBD1. With 3 bases clipped from V and 4 bases from J, the junction kept 3 bases outside the gene matches. Germline V gene sequence: CDR1 SEHNR, CDR2 FQNEAQ (reference sequence). The CDR3 loop spans 14 amino acids. The CDR3 protein is CASSFGTGLETQYF. DNA for the CDR3: TGTGCCAGCAGCTTTGGGACAGGGCTAGAGACCCAGTACTTC. Combining the CDR3 with reference TRBV7-9 and TRBJ2-5 gives the whole variable domain DTGVSQNPRHKITKRGQNVTFRCDPISEHNRLYWYRQTLGQGPEFLTYFQNEAQLEKSRLLSDRFSAERPKGSFSTLEIQRTEQGDSAMYLCASSFGTGLETQYFGPGTRLLVL.

V gene TRBV29-1 combines with J gene TRBJ2-7; D is possibly TRBD2 (5 bases). Trimming left V 3 bases short and J 2 bases short, with 11 bases between. This CDR3 is built from 13 residues. The germline gives CDR1 SQVTM, CDR2 ANQGSEA. This chain's CDR3 is CSVDVPGAYEQYF. The CDR3 nucleotides read TGCAGCGTTGATGTCCCCGGGGCCTACGAGCAGTACTTC.

The chain recombines TRBV30 with TRBJ2-3; 8 bases align to TRBD1. Germline V gives CDR1 GTSNPN, CDR2 SVGIG (reference sequence). This CDR3 is built from 15 residues. Trimming at V came to 3 bases and at J to 4 bases, leaving 9 bases not matched to a gene. CDR3 bases: TGTGCCTGGAGAGGACAGGGTCGGATCCCAGATACGCAGTATTTT. This encodes CAWRGQGRIPDTQYF.

The rearrangement links TRBV23-1 to TRBJ2-3; perhaps TRBD1 as D (6 bases). TRBV23-1 is classed as an ORF, of uncertain function. This CDR3 comprises 14 residues. The V end was cut by 4 bases, the J end by 1 base, with 9 bases between. The CDR3 nucleotides are TGCGCCAGCAGTCGGGCAGGGGGCACAGATACGCAGTATTTT. This translates into CASSRAGGTDTQYF.

The chain recombines TRBV5-6 with TRBJ1-2; TRBD1 agrees at 8 bases. V was clipped by 5 bases and J by 4 bases; unmatched bases: 10. This CDR3 comprises 15 residues. The germline gives CDR1 SGHDT, CDR2 YYEEEE. The DNA of the CDR3 is TGTGCCAGCAGTTCTGCCGGGACAGGAACCTATGGCTACACCTTC. Translated, it gives CASSSAGTGTYGYTF.

The chain couples TRBV5-4 to TRBJ2-3; 8 bases agree with TRBD1. The CDR3 totals 14 residues. Germline CDR1 is SGHNT and CDR2 is YYREEE (reference sequence). The J segment lost 8 bases and the V segment lost 4 bases, leaving 9 bases of the junction unmatched. This CDR3 reads CASSPGTGAFTQYF. The CDR3, as DNA: TGTGCCAGCAGCCCCGGGACAGGTGCCTTTACGCAGTATTTT.

The CDR3 bases are TGTGCCAGCAGTTACTCACCTACAGGGTTAGGACAGCCCCAGCATTTT. Amino acid sequence: CASSYSPTGLGQPQHF. The chain links TRBV6-5 to TRBJ1-5; perhaps TRBD1 as D (6 bases). This CDR3 contains 16 residues. CDR1 and CDR2 (germline): MNHEY, SVGAGI. The V and J ends lost 0 bases and 7 bases respectively, with 16 bases between them.

This chain uses TRBV11-2 with TRBJ2-2; D perhaps matches TRBD2 (6 bases). This CDR3 has 16 residues. CDR1 and CDR2 from the germline V gene are SGHAT and FQNNGV. The V end lost 1 base, the J end lost 3 bases, and 12 bases lay between the germline ends. Written as DNA, the CDR3 is TGTGCCAGCAGCTTAGGCCTCCGGGGGTACACCGGGGAGCTGTTTTTT. Translating it yields CASSLGLRGYTGELFF.

This chain links TRBV19 with TRBJ2-2; perhaps TRBD2 as D (6 bases). V dropped 0 bases and J dropped 5 bases, with 7 bases sitting between them. Looked up from germline, CDR1 is LNHDA and CDR2 is SQIVND (reference sequence). The CDR3 is 14 amino acids. The CDR3 DNA reads TGTGCCAGTAGTATAGATGGGAGGACCGGGGAGCTGTTTTTT. This translates into CASSIDGRTGELFF.

The chain combines TRBV9 with TRBJ1-1; D uncertain. Germline V gene sequence: CDR1 SGDLS, CDR2 YYNGEE. With 4 bases removed from V and 1 base from J, the gap between germline ends came to 8 bases. The CDR3 runs to 13 residues. The DNA of the CDR3 is TGTGCCAGCAGCTTTACAGAGAACACTGAAGCTTTCTTT. This translates into CASSFTENTEAFF.

The chain joins TRBV7-9 to TRBJ1-2, with D perhaps matching TRBD1 (5 bases). The V and J ends lost 2 bases and 1 base respectively, with 11 bases between them. Per the germline V gene, CDR1 is SEHNR and CDR2 is FQNEAQ (reference sequence). CDR3 size: 15 residues. CDR3 nucleotide sequence: TGTGCCAGCAGCTTACCGTTAGACAGTAACTATGGCTACACCTTC. Translated: CASSLPLDSNYGYTF.

The chain is built from TRBV6-5 and TRBJ2-6, with unresolved D. Germline CDR1 reads MNHEY; CDR2 reads SVGAGI. Trimming cost V 1 base and J 0 bases, with 7 bases left between them. This CDR3 region has 16 residues. CDR3 nucleotides: TGTGCCAGCAGTTACTTCACGGGCTCTGGGGCCAACGTCCTGACTTTC. This codes for CASSYFTGSGANVLTF.

The chain is built from TRBV29-1 and TRBJ1-1; D gene unclear. CDR1 and CDR2 (germline): SQVTM, ANQGSEA. CDR3 size: 14 residues. V lost 4 bases and J lost 0, with 12 bases in between. CDR3 residues: CSVGVRRLNTEAFF. Written as DNA, the CDR3 is TGCAGCGTTGGGGTCAGGCGCCTGAACACTGAAGCTTTCTTT.

The chain uses TRBV27 and TRBJ1-2, with 8 positions matching TRBD1. The CDR3 contains 15 residues. The V gene end was trimmed by 2 bases and the J gene end by 7 bases; junction bases not matched to a gene: 9. CDR1 is MNHEY, CDR2 SMNVEV, per germline (reference sequence). The CDR3 DNA follows: TGTGCCAGCAGTTTAAGGTCAGGGGGCTATGGTGGCTACACCTTC. Its protein product is CASSLRSGGYGGYTF.

The chain couples TRBV7-3 to TRBJ2-2; D unclear. The germline V and J ends were trimmed by 1 base and 1 base, with 7 bases remaining between them. Germline loops: CDR1 SGHTA, CDR2 FQGTGA. This CDR3 spans 15 amino acids. The CDR3 region is CASSLIGGNTGELFF. The DNA for the CDR3 is TGTGCCAGCAGCTTAATAGGCGGGAACACCGGGGAGCTGTTTTTT.

The chain has TRBV15 and TRBJ2-5; 9 bases match TRBD1. CDR3 length: 14 residues. V lost 4 bases and J lost 5; bases outside the gene matches: 5. Germline V gene lookup returns CDR1 LNHNV and CDR2 YYDKDF (reference sequence). DNA of the CDR3: TGTGCCACCAGCACCACAGGGGGCCGGGAGACCCAGTACTTC. Protein: CATSTTGGRETQYF.

This clone occurred a few times. The rearrangement uses TRBV5-6 and TRBJ2-7, with 7 positions matching TRBD2. Germline V gives CDR1 SGHDT, CDR2 YYEEEE. This CDR3 region has 14 residues. After removal of 3 bases from V and 4 bases from J, the junction contained 7 bases not matched to a gene. As DNA, the CDR3 is TGTGCCAGCAGCTCGCTGGGGGGAGGGTACGAGCAGTACTTC. Its translation: CASSSLGGGYEQYF.

This clone was detected a few times. The chain recombines TRBV7-8 with TRBJ2-1, with 11 nucleotides matching TRBD2. Germline V gene sequence: CDR1 SGHVS, CDR2 FQNEAQ. The J segment lost 6 bases and the V segment lost 6 bases, leaving 7 bases of the junction unmatched. This CDR3 has 15 amino acids. The CDR3 loop reads CASRYGLAGSNEQFF. DNA for the CDR3: TGTGCCAGCAGATATGGACTAGCGGGTAGCAATGAGCAGTTCTTC.

The genes are TRBV10-2 and TRBJ2-6, with D perhaps TRBD1 (6 bases). Trimming cost V 3 bases and J 0 bases, with 9 bases left between them. This CDR3 spans 16 amino acids. Germline lookup yields CDR1 WSHSY and CDR2 SAAADI. The CDR3 DNA reads as TGCGCCAGCAGTGACAGGGGTCCCTCTGGGGCCAACGTCCTGACTTTC. Amino acids: CASSDRGPSGANVLTF.